Listed here are 21 T cell receptor beta chains from one sample, sequenced in a study of T-cell reconstitution after alpha-beta-depleted transplantation in children. TCRbeta library preparation incorporated unique molecular identifiers. TCRdb re-analysed the PCR reads in MiXCR, keeping a single row per CDR3 protein. The sample has some 240,000 distinct CDR3 sequences; approximately 9.9% are singletons. This specimen consisted of PBMCs from the stem cell graft donor, obtained from the stem cell graft. Receptor source: a human donor who donated a stem cell graft to a child with SCID.

This clonotype was observed a handful of times. This chain joins TRBV18 and TRBJ2-1, with D possibly matching TRBD2 (5 bases). The CDR3 contains 15 residues. Germline assignment: CDR1 KGHSH and CDR2 LQKENI. Trimming took off 1 base at V and 8 bases at J, with 15 bases between the two ends. Here the CDR3 reads CASSPRRGPWDEQFF. The CDR3 nucleotides are TGTGCCAGCTCACCACGTCGCGGGCCTTGGGATGAGCAGTTCTTC.

This clonotype has a count of ten or more. The chain couples TRBV5-5 to TRBJ1-1; D not resolved. Trimming cost V 2 bases and J 1 base, with 12 bases left between them. Per the germline V gene, CDR1 is SGHKS and CDR2 is YYEKEE (reference sequence). This CDR3 comprises 15 residues. The CDR3 nucleotides read TGTGCCAGCAGCTTTATCCCCCTCGAGAACACTGAAGCTTTCTTT. It yields the protein CASSFIPLENTEAFF.

This clonotype appeared many times. The chain joins TRBV5-1 to TRBJ1-1; 8 bases match TRBD1. CDR3 length equals 16 residues. Germline assignment: CDR1 SGHRS and CDR2 YFSETQ. With V trimmed by 0 bases and J by 4 bases, 8 bases remained unmatched. The chain's CDR3 is CASSLGAGGGSTEAFF. CDR3 coding DNA: TGCGCCAGCAGCTTGGGGGCAGGGGGCGGGAGCACTGAAGCTTTCTTT.

This clonotype was counted at least ten times. The V and J genes are TRBV5-1 and TRBJ2-2; the D gene is possibly TRBD1 (6 bases). V lost 7 bases and J 1 base, leaving 11 bases between the germline ends. Per germline, CDR1 SGHRS and CDR2 YFSETQ. The length of the CDR3 is 14 residues. CDR3 amino acids: CASGLQGNTGELFF. CDR3 coding DNA: TGCGCCAGCGGCCTACAGGGGAACACCGGGGAGCTGTTTTTT.

The chain recombines TRBV12-3 or TRBV12-4 with TRBJ1-1; D unresolved. CDR3 length: 13 residues. V lost 3 bases and J 1 base, leaving 6 bases between the germline ends. CDR3 amino acids: CASSLNANTEAFF. In nucleotides, the CDR3 is TGTGCCAGCAGTTTGAACGCGAACACTGAAGCTTTCTTT.

At least ten counts were recorded for this clonotype. This chain links TRBV27 with TRBJ2-7; TRBD1 agrees at 7 bases. The V gene's germline CDR1 is MNHEY and CDR2 SMNVEV (reference sequence). V gave up 4 bases and J gave up 4 bases; unmatched junction bases: 7. The CDR3 consists of 14 residues. The DNA of the CDR3 is TGTGCCAGCAGTTCCGCCGCACAGGGGTACGAGCAGTACTTC. Residues: CASSSAAQGYEQYF.

This clonotype was counted at least ten times. J is TRBJ1-2 and V is TRBV12-3 or TRBV12-4; possibly TRBD1 for D (6 bases). The CDR3 loop spans 14 amino acids. The ends were cut back, 5 bases at V and 6 bases at J, with 16 bases in the middle. The CDR3 spells CASSSLGGGDGYTF. In DNA form, the CDR3 reads TGTGCCAGCAGTAGCCTCGGGGGCGGGGATGGCTACACCTTC.

The sample holds many counts of this clonotype. In DNA form, the CDR3 reads TGCGCCAGCAGCCTTCTATCTGCGGACACTGAAGCTTTCTTT. Its translation is CASSLLSADTEAFF. The chain employs TRBV5-1 and TRBJ1-1; D is ambiguous. V dropped 4 bases and J dropped 3 bases, with 13 bases sitting between them. CDR3 length: 14 residues. Germline CDR1 and CDR2: SGHRS and YFSETQ.

This clonotype was picked up many times. The chain links TRBV4-3 to TRBJ2-2; TRBD1 agrees at 8 bases. CDR3 size: 15 residues. In germline, CDR1 is LGHNA, CDR2 YSLEER. V shed 4 bases and J 4 bases; nucleotides not matched to a gene: 5. The CDR3 DNA reads as TGCGCCAGCAGCCCGGGGGACAGGAGCACCGGGGAGCTGTTTTTT. Translating it yields CASSPGDRSTGELFF.

The chain couples TRBV10-3 to TRBJ2-7; 12 nucleotides agree with TRBD2. The CDR3 totals 16 residues. With 2 bases clipped from V and 7 bases from J, the junction kept 9 bases outside the gene matches. CDR1 is ENHRY and CDR2 is SYGVKD in the germline V gene. The CDR3 spells CAISEPGTSGLLEQYF. The DNA for the CDR3 is TGTGCCATCAGTGAGCCAGGGACTAGCGGGCTATTGGAGCAGTACTTC.

The chain combines TRBV5-1 with TRBJ2-7; D unresolved. CDR1 is SGHRS and CDR2 is YFSETQ in the germline V gene. V dropped 0 bases and J dropped 7 bases, with 11 bases sitting between them. The CDR3 length is 13 residues. The CDR3 protein is CASSLGPSREQYF. CDR3 sequence (DNA): TGCGCCAGCAGCTTGGGGCCGAGTAGGGAGCAGTACTTC.

This clonotype was seen ten or more times. V is TRBV7-6 and J is TRBJ1-5; TRBD1 might be the D (6 bases). Trimming stripped 5 bases from V and 8 bases from J, with 22 bases between. CDR3 length: 16 residues. From germline, CDR1 is SGHVS and CDR2 FNYEAQ. This CDR3 reads CASSDSPGQNLEPQHF. In nucleotides, the CDR3 is TGTGCCAGCAGCGATTCCCCCGGACAGAATTTAGAGCCCCAGCATTTT.

In its sample, this clonotype was seen many times. The chain combines TRBV20-1 with TRBJ1-1; unclear D gene. The CDR3 runs to 11 residues. Germline V lookup: CDR1 DFQATT, CDR2 SNEGSKA (reference sequence). Trimming pared 3 bases from V and 2 bases from J, leaving 4 bases between. This CDR3 is CSARVNTEAFF. The CDR3 nucleotides are TGCAGTGCTAGGGTAAACACTGAAGCTTTCTTT.

About this clonotype itself: A clone one base away is much larger, so this may be a read error. This rearrangement joins TRBV12-3 or TRBV12-4 to TRBJ2-1; 8 bases line up with TRBD2. This CDR3 is built from 15 residues. CDR3 amino acids: CASSSYGGAYNEQSF. CDR3 in DNA: TGTGCCAGCAGTTCCTACGGGGGGGCTTACAATGAGCAGTCCTTC.

The V and J genes are TRBV5-1 and TRBJ2-1; TRBD2 matches at 10 bases. The CDR3 length is 18 residues. The germline CDR1 and CDR2 sequences are SGHRS and YFSETQ. V lost 0 bases to trimming and J lost 2 bases; unmatched junction nucleotides: 8. CDR3 sequence (DNA): TGCGCCAGCAGCTTGGCCGGGCAGCGGGGGGGACCCTACAATGAGCAGTTCTTC. Translating gives CASSLAGQRGGPYNEQFF.

This clonotype occurred many times. The V and J genes are TRBV7-9 and TRBJ1-1, with D uncertain. Germline V lookup: CDR1 SEHNR, CDR2 FQNEAQ (reference sequence). The CDR3 has 15 residues. Trimming removed 6 bases at V and 10 bases at J, with 24 bases between. The CDR3, as DNA: TGTGCCAGCAGGCCACCCAGTCATAGAGGCGGGCTAGCTTTCTTT. Residues: CASRPPSHRGGLAFF.

This clonotype was recorded at least ten times. The chain is built from TRBV7-2 and TRBJ2-2; no reliable D call. The CDR3 extends over 14 amino acids. The V end lost 3 bases, the J end lost 1 base, and 6 bases lay between the germline ends. Per germline, CDR1 SGHTA and CDR2 FQGNSA. Here the CDR3 DNA reads TGTGCCAGCAGCTTGTGGTGGAACACCGGGGAGCTGTTTTTT. It yields the protein CASSLWWNTGELFF.

This clonotype was found many times. The chain carries TRBV10-3 and TRBJ2-2, with TRBD1 identical over 11 bases. CDR1 is ENHRY, CDR2 SYGVKD, per germline. The CDR3 is made up of 17 amino acids. V dropped 7 bases and J dropped 3; count of bases not matched to a gene: 10. CDR3 sequence (DNA): TGTGCCATCAAGAGATCCGGGACAGGGGGATACACCGGGGAGCTGTTTTTT. It encodes CAIKRSGTGGYTGELFF.

This clonotype was recorded many times. J is TRBJ1-6 and V is TRBV20-1; 8 nucleotides line up with TRBD1. J gave up 5 bases and V 6 bases, and 9 bases lay outside the gene matches. Germline assignment: CDR1 DFQATT and CDR2 SNEGSKA (reference sequence). CDR3 length equals 15 residues. The CDR3 here is CSAKPRTGNNSPLHF. CDR3 coding DNA: TGCAGTGCCAAACCCCGGACAGGGAATAATTCACCCCTCCACTTT.

This chain connects TRBV12-1 to TRBJ2-3; whether TRBD2, the table's D call, matches the DNA was not checked. TRBV12-1 is noted as a pseudogene. The CDR3 consists of 20 residues. CDR3 sequence reads: CASSTDVAGGPNTLFNTQYF. The DNA of the CDR3 is TGTGCCAGCAGCACCGACGTGGCGGGGGGTCCCAACACCCTCTTCAATACGCAGTATTTT.

This clonotype was counted at least ten times. The gene calls are TRBV7-6 and TRBJ1-1; weak D call: TRBD1 (5 bases). This CDR3 contains 13 residues. The germline V and J ends were trimmed by 6 bases and 5 bases, with 13 bases remaining between them. Per germline, CDR1 SGHVS and CDR2 FNYEAQ. The DNA of the CDR3 is TGTGCCAGCAGTCCCGGAGAGGGGACTGAAGCTTTCTTT. It is translated as CASSPGEGTEAFF.